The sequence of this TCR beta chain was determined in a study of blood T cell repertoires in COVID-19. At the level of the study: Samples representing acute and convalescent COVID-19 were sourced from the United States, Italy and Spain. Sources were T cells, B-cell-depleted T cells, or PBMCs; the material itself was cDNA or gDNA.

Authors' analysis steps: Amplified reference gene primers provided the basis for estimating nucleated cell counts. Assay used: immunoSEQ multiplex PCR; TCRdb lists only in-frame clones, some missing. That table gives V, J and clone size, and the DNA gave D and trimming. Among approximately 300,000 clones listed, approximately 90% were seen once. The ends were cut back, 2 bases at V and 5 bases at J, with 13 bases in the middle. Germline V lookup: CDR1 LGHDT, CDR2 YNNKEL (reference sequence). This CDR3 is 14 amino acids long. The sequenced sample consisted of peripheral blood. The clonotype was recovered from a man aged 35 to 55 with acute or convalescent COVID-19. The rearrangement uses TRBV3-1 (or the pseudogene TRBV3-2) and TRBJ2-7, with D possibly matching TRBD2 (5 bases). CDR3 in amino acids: CASSQSETGNEQYF. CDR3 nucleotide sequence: TGTGCCAGCAGCCAATCGGAGACGGGGAACGAGCAGTACTTC.